The 21 T cell receptor beta chains below come from one sample, sequenced in a study of Ad26.COV2.S vaccination and SARS-CoV-2 variants. Indicated treatment: around 19 received Ad26.COV2.S at low or high dose, single or two shots; several received placebo; per-sample allocation not given. Specimens were obtained on day 63 following the first vaccine or placebo injection. Here immunoSEQ multiplex PCR was the method, and the copy in TCRdb shows in-frame clones only, minus some. Altogether around 300,000 clones are present, roughly 89% being singletons, with the ten largest covering about 5%. Source: peripheral blood, taken in a trial of Ad26.COV2.S vaccine versus placebo. The receptor set was obtained from a person aged 18-65 years who received the Ad26.COV2.S COVID-19 vaccine or a placebo.

The V call is TRBV18, the J call TRBJ2-3; the D gene could be TRBD1 or TRBD2 (6 bases each). The ends were cut back, 0 bases at V and 2 bases at J, with 15 bases in the middle. Germline CDR1 KGHSH, CDR2 LQKENI. The CDR3 length is 17 residues. As DNA, the CDR3 is TGTGCCAGCTCACCACCGGGAGGCCAGGGGCCCACAGATACGCAGTATTTT. It translates to CASSPPGGQGPTDTQYF.

The chain links TRBV19 to TRBJ2-1; a possible D gene is TRBD1 (6 bases). Germline V gene sequence: CDR1 LNHDA, CDR2 SQIVND (reference sequence). The CDR3 loop spans 13 amino acids. Trimming removed 2 bases from V and 9 bases from J, with 11 bases in between. The CDR3 here is CASSISTGSEQFF. CDR3 sequence (DNA): TGTGCCAGTAGTATATCTACAGGGAGTGAGCAGTTCTTC.

The genes are TRBV24-1 and TRBJ2-1; 15 positions agree with TRBD2. This CDR3 has 21 residues. The V segment lost 3 bases and the J segment 0 bases; nucleotides outside the gene matches: 11. The V gene's germline CDR1 is KGHDR and CDR2 SFDVKD. DNA of the CDR3: TGTGCCACCAGTGATCAGGGGGGGACTAGCGGGAGGCGCAGCTCCTACAATGAGCAGTTCTTC. It encodes CATSDQGGTSGRRSSYNEQFF.

This clone has a handful of counts. The V and J genes are TRBV13 and TRBJ2-3, with 8 positions matching TRBD1. Looked up from germline, CDR1 is PRHDT and CDR2 is FYEKMQ (reference sequence). This CDR3 is built from 14 residues. V lost 5 bases and J lost 2; bases outside the gene matches: 3. CDR3 nucleotides: TGTGCCAGCAGCCTGACAGGGGTCACAGATACGCAGTATTTT. It yields the protein CASSLTGVTDTQYF.

This clone has more than one count but fewer than ten. The sample holds other DNA sequences that translate to the same CDR3. The chain combines TRBV7-9 with TRBJ2-5; D gene ambiguous. The germline gives CDR1 SEHNR, CDR2 FQNEAQ (reference sequence). The CDR3 has 12 amino acids. The V end was cut by 1 base, the J end by 5 bases, with 5 bases between. The CDR3 DNA follows: TGTGCCAGCAGCTTAGTTCGCGAGACCCAGTACTTC. Translated: CASSLVRETQYF.

The chain is built from TRBV12-5 and TRBJ2-1, with D tentatively TRBD1 (5 bases). Germline loops: CDR1 LGHNT, CDR2 FRNRAP. The CDR3 is 14 amino acids. The ends were cut back, 6 bases at V and 7 bases at J, with 16 bases in the middle. The CDR3 protein is CASGGPSLANEQFF. In nucleotides, the CDR3 is TGTGCTAGTGGGGGGCCTTCCCTGGCAAATGAGCAGTTCTTC.

The rearrangement joins TRBV25-1 to TRBJ2-4; the D gene is possibly TRBD1 (6 bases). Germline-derived CDR1 and CDR2 are MGHDK and SYGVNS. Trimming took 0 bases from V and 7 from J, leaving 10 bases between them. The CDR3 extends over 14 amino acids. DNA for the CDR3: TGTGCCAGCAGTGAATATGGGCAGGGGAACATTCAGTACTTC. It is translated as CASSEYGQGNIQYF.

Only one count was recorded for this clone. The chain recombines TRBV18 with TRBJ1-1; no definite D call. Per the germline V gene, CDR1 is KGHSH and CDR2 is LQKENI. Trimming took off 3 bases at V and 0 bases at J, with 11 bases between the two ends. There are 15 residues in the CDR3. In DNA form, the CDR3 reads TGTGCCAGCTCACCGAGGACGGATTTGAACACTGAAGCTTTCTTT. This encodes CASSPRTDLNTEAFF.

The chain couples TRBV9 to TRBJ1-5, with D unresolved. CDR3 length equals 15 residues. Germline V lookup: CDR1 SGDLS, CDR2 YYNGEE. Trimming cost V 0 bases and J 2 bases, with 9 bases left between them. In DNA form, the CDR3 reads TGTGCCAGCAGCGTAGATGGGTACGGCAATCAGCCCCAGCATTTT. Its translation: CASSVDGYGNQPQHF.

This clone came up once. The V call is TRBV14, the J call TRBJ2-3; D is undetermined. The germline gives CDR1 SGHDN, CDR2 FVKESK. Between the trimmed V and J ends, which lost 0 bases and 4 bases, there was a span of 14 bases. The CDR3 sequence is 16 residues long. CDR3 nucleotide sequence: TGTGCCAGCAGCCAAGATGTATGGGTTGGTCCAGATACGCAGTATTTT. It translates to CASSQDVWVGPDTQYF.

The chain is built from TRBV7-2 and TRBJ1-1, with a weak D call TRBD1 (6 bases). The V gene lost 1 base and the J gene lost 0 bases, with 9 bases spanning the gap. The germline gives CDR1 SGHTA, CDR2 FQGNSA. The CDR3 sequence is 15 residues long. The CDR3 loop reads CASSLGGQLNTEAFF. The CDR3 DNA reads TGTGCCAGCAGCTTAGGCGGACAGCTGAACACTGAAGCTTTCTTT.

This clone was detected only once. DNA for the CDR3: TGTGCCAGCAGTTTACTTGGCTCTGGGGACTTCACAGATACGCAGTATTTT. This translates into CASSLLGSGDFTDTQYF. The chain employs TRBV27 and TRBJ2-3; D is perhaps TRBD2 (6 bases). The CDR3 has 17 amino acids. The germline V gene encodes CDR1 MNHEY and CDR2 SMNVEV (reference sequence). V was clipped by 2 bases and J by 2 bases, with 17 bases between them.

This chain's CDR3 is CAVSGGRTDTQYF. The CDR3, as DNA: TGTGCCGTTAGCGGGGGCCGCACAGATACGCAGTATTTT. The J gene is TRBJ2-3, the V gene TRBV7-6; 9 bases agree with TRBD2. V lost 11 bases to trimming and J lost 1 base; unmatched junction nucleotides: 4. CDR1 is SGHVS and CDR2 is FNYEAQ in the germline V gene. The CDR3 covers 13 residues. The variable domain in full, completed from reference TRBV7-6 and TRBJ2-3, reads GAGVSQSPRYKVTKRGQDVALRCDPISGHVSLYWYRQALGQGPEFLTYFNYEAQQDKSGLPNDRFSAERPEGSISTLTIQRTEQRDSAMYRCAVSGGRTDTQYFGPGTRLTVL.

The chain is built from TRBV5-1 and TRBJ1-4; 10 bases are a match to TRBD1. CDR3 length: 15 residues. With 0 bases clipped from V and 10 bases from J, the junction kept 6 bases outside the gene matches. Looked up from germline, CDR1 is SGHRS and CDR2 is YFSETQ. Written as DNA, the CDR3 is TGCGCCAGCAGCTTGGACCGGGACAGGGGAGGAAAACTGTTTTTT. Amino acid sequence: CASSLDRDRGGKLFF.

This rearrangement joins TRBV5-1 to TRBJ2-2; TRBD1 matches 8 bases. The CDR3 extends over 16 amino acids. Trimming took 4 bases from V and 2 from J; bases not matched to a gene: 7. CDR1 is SGHRS and CDR2 is YFSETQ in the germline V gene. CDR3 nucleotide sequence: TGCGCCAGCAGCGAGGGGACAGGAATTAACACCGGGGAGCTGTTTTTT. It yields the protein CASSEGTGINTGELFF.

The chain employs TRBV28 and TRBJ2-7; 11 bases line up with TRBD2. This CDR3 spans 15 amino acids. The V and J ends lost 4 bases and 4 bases, in that order; junction bases with no gene match: 6. Germline CDR1 is MDHEN and CDR2 is SYDVKM. The CDR3 DNA is TGTGCCAGCAGTTCTAAGACTAGCGGGACGTACGAGCAGTACTTC. Amino acids: CASSSKTSGTYEQYF.

The rearrangement uses TRBV5-1 and TRBJ2-3; 8 bases line up with TRBD1. This CDR3 contains 17 residues. V shed 1 base and J 1 base; nucleotides not matched to a gene: 8. Germline CDR1 SGHRS, CDR2 YFSETQ. CDR3 nucleotide sequence: TGCGCCAGCAGCTTGACCCCAGGGGGCTCGGGCACAGATACGCAGTATTTT. It is translated as CASSLTPGGSGTDTQYF.

The rearrangement joins TRBV6-5 to TRBJ1-1; D remains unclear. The CDR3 loop spans 16 amino acids. V was pared by 0 bases and J by 9 bases, with 20 bases between. CDR1 is MNHEY and CDR2 is SVGAGI in the germline V gene. CDR3 amino acids: CASSYSKVRVRRQAFF. Here the CDR3 DNA reads TGTGCCAGCAGTTACTCGAAAGTTAGGGTCAGGCGCCAAGCTTTCTTT.

The gene calls are TRBV27 and TRBJ2-5, with a weak D call TRBD1 (5 bases). V lost 2 bases and J 7 bases, leaving 11 bases between the germline ends. Germline CDR1 and CDR2: MNHEY and SMNVEV (reference sequence). The CDR3 consists of 13 residues. The CDR3 is CASSLKGYGTQYF. CDR3 coding DNA: TGTGCCAGCAGTTTAAAGGGGTATGGGACCCAGTACTTC.

This clone was counted a single time. J is TRBJ2-2 and V is TRBV6-5, with D uncertain. The V end lost 0 bases, the J end lost 6 bases, and 11 bases lay between the germline ends. The CDR3 is 15 residues long. The V gene's germline CDR1 is MNHEY and CDR2 SVGAGI. CDR3 in DNA: TGTGCCAGCAGTTACTCGAAAGTAGGGTCCGGGGAGCTGTTTTTT. Its protein product is CASSYSKVGSGELFF.

The chain employs TRBV7-9 and TRBJ1-3; 9 bases are a match to TRBD1. Per the germline V gene, CDR1 is SEHNR and CDR2 is FQNEAQ (reference sequence). CDR3 length: 17 amino acids. With 1 base clipped from V and 0 bases from J, the junction kept 4 bases outside the gene matches. The CDR3 DNA sequence: TGTGCCAGCAGCTTAGGAGGGACAGGGATCTCTGGAAACACCATATATTTT. Protein sequence: CASSLGGTGISGNTIYF.